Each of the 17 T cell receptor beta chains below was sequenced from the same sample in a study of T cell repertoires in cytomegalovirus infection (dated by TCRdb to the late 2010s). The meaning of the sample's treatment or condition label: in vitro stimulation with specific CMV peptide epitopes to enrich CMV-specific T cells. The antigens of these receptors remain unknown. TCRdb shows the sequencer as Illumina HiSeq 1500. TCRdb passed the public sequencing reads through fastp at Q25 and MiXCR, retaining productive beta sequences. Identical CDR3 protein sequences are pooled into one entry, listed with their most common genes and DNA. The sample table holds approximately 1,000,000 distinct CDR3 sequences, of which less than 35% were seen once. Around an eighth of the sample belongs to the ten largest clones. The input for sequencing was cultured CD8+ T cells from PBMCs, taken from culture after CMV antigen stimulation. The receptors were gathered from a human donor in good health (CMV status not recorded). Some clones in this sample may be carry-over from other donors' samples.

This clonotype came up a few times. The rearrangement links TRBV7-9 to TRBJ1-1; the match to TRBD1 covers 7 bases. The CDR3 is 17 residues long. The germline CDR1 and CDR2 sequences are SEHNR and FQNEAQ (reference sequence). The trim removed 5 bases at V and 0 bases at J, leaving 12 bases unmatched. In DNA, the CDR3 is TGTGCCAGCAGCCTAGAACAGGGGCTCTACATGAACACTGAAGCTTTCTTT. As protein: CASSLEQGLYMNTEAFF. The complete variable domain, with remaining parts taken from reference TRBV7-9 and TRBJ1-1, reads DTGVSQNPRHKITKRGQNVTFRCDPISEHNRLYWYRQTLGQGPEFLTYFQNEAQLEKSRLLSDRFSAERPKGSFSTLEIQRTEQGDSAMYLCASSLEQGLYMNTEAFFGQGTRLTVV.

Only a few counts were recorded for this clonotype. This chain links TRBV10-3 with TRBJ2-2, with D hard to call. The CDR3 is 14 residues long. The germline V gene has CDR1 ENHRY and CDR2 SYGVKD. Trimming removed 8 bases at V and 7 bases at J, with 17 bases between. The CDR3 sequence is CAISPPSGHGELFF. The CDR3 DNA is TGTGCCATCTCCCCTCCCTCAGGTCACGGGGAGCTGTTTTTT.

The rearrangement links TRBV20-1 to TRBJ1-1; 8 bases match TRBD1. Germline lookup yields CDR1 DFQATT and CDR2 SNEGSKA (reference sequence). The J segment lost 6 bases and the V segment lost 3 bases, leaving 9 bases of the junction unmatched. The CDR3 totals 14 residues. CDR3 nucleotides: TGCAGTGCTAGCCGTGGGACAGGAACTGCTGAAGCTTTCTTT. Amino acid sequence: CSASRGTGTAEAFF.

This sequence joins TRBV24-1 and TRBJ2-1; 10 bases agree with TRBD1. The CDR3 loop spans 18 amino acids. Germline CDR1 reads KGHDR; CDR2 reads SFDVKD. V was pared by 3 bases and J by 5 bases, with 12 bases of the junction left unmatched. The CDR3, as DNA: TGTGCCACCAGTGATCTCCTGACCCGGGACAGGGGTGACAATGAGCAGTTCTTC. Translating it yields CATSDLLTRDRGDNEQFF.

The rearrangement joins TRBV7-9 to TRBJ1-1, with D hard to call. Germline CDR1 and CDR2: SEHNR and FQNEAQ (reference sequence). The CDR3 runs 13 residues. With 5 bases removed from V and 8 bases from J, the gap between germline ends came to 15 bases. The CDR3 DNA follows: TGTGCCAGCAGCCCCCGTGGCGTGGGGGAAGCTTTCTTT. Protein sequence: CASSPRGVGEAFF. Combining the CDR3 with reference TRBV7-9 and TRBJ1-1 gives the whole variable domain DTGVSQNPRHKITKRGQNVTFRCDPISEHNRLYWYRQTLGQGPEFLTYFQNEAQLEKSRLLSDRFSAERPKGSFSTLEIQRTEQGDSAMYLCASSPRGVGEAFFGQGTRLTVV.

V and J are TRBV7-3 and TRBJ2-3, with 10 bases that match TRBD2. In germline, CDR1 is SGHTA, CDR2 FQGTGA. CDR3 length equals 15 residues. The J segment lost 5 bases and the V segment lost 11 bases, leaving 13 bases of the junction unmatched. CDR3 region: CAEQRASGGGDTQYF. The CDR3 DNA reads TGTGCCGAACAGCGGGCTAGCGGGGGAGGAGATACGCAGTATTTT.

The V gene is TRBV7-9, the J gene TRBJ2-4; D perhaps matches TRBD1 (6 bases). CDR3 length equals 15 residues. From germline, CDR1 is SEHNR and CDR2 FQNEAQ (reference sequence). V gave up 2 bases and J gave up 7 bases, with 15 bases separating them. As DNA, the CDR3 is TGTGCCAGCAGCTTAACTGGTGGGGGCGGCAACATTCAGTACTTC. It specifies CASSLTGGGGNIQYF.

CDR3 amino acids: CASRPRRQGNEQFF. The CDR3 DNA reads as TGTGCCAGCAGACCTAGAAGACAGGGGAATGAGCAGTTCTTC. This sequence joins TRBV5-6 and TRBJ2-1, with TRBD1 matching over 8 bases. This CDR3 comprises 14 residues. Germline CDR1 is SGHDT and CDR2 is YYEEEE. The V segment lost 5 bases and the J segment 7 bases; nucleotides outside the gene matches: 8.

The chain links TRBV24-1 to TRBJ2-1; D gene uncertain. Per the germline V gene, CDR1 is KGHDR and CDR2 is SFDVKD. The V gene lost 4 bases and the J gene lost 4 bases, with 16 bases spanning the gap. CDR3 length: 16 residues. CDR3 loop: CATSDPTHGPYNEQFF. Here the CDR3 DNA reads TGTGCCACCAGTGACCCGACCCATGGTCCATACAATGAGCAGTTCTTC.

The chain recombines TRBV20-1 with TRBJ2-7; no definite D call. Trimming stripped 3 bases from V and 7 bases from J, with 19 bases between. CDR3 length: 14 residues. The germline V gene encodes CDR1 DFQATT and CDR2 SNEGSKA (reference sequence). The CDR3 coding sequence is TGCAGTGCTAGTCCTTATATTACTGATGGGGAGCAGTACGTC. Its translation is CSASPYITDGEQYV.

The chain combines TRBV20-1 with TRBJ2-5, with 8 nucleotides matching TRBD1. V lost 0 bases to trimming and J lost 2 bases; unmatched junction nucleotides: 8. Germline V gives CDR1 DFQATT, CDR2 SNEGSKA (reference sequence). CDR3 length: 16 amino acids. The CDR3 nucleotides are TGCAGTGCTAGAGATTCTCCCGGGACAGGACAAGAGACCCAGTACTTC. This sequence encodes CSARDSPGTGQETQYF.

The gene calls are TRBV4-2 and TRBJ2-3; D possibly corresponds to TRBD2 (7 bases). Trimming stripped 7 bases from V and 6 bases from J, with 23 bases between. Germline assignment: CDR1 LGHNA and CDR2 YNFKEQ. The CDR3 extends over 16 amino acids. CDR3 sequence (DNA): TGTGCCAGCAACAAAGATCTTAAAGGGGGGGGGGATACGCAGTATTTT. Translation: CASNKDLKGGGDTQYF.

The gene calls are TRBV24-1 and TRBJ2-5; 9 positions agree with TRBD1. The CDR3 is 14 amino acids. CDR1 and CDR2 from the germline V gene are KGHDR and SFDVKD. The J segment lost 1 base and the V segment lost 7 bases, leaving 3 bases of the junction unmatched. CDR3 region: CATRGTGLQETQYF. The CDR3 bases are TGTGCCACCAGGGGGACAGGGCTCCAAGAGACCCAGTACTTC.

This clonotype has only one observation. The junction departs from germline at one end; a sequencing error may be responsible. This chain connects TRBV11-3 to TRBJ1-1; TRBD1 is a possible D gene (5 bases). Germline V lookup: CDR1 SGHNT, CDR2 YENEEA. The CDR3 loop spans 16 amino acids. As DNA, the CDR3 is TGTGCCGGCAGCCACCCCGGGGCCGGGGGGGGGACTGAAGCTTTCTTT. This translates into CAGSHPGAGGGTEAFF.

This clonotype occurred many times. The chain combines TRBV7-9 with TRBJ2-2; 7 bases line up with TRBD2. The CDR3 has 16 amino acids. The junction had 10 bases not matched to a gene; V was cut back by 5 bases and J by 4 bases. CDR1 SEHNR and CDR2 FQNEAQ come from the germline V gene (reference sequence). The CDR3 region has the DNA TGTGCCAGCAGCCCCTCTGGCGGGGGTCCCACCGGGGAGCTGTTTTTT. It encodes CASSPSGGGPTGELFF.

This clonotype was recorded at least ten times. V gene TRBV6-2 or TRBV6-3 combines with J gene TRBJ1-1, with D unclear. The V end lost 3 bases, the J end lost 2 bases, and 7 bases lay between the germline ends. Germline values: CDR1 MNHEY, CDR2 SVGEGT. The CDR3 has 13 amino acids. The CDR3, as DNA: TGTGCCAGCAGTTATTTGTCAAACACTGAAGCTTTCTTT. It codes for CASSYLSNTEAFF.

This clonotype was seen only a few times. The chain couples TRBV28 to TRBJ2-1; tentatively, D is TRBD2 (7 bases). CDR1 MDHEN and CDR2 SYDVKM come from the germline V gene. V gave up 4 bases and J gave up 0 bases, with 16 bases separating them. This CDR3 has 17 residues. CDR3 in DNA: TGTGCCAGCAGTTCCTTCCGCCGGGGGGCCTCCTACAATGAGCAGTTCTTC. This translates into CASSSFRRGASYNEQFF. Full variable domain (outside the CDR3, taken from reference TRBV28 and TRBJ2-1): DVKVTQSSRYLVKRTGEKVFLECVQDMDHENMFWYRQDPGLGLRLIYFSYDVKMKEKGDIPEGYSVSREKKERFSLILESASTNQTSMYLCASSSFRRGASYNEQFFGPGTRLTVL.